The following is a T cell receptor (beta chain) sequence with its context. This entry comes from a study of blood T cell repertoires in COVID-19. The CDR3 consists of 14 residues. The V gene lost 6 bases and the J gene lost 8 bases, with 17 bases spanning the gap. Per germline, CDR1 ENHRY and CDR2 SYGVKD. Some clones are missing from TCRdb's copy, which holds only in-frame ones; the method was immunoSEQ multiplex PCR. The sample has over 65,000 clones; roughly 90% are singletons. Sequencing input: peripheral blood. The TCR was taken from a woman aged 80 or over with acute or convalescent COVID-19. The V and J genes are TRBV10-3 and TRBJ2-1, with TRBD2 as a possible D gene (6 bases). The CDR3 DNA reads TGTGCCATCAGGAAGGGGTCGACGGGGGATGAGCAGTTCTTC. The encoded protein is CAIRKGSTGDEQFF.